This paragraph covers one T cell receptor beta chain sequence. The V gene lost 8 bases and the J gene lost 7 bases, with 17 bases spanning the gap. CDR1 is MNHEY, CDR2 SVGAGI, per germline. This CDR3 has 13 amino acids. This entry comes from a study of control samples from healthy donors and cancer patients. Assay used: immunoSEQ multiplex PCR; TCRdb lists only in-frame clones, some missing. The sample holds tens of thousands of clones, roughly 85% seen once. This sequence joins TRBV6-5 and TRBJ2-5, with D maybe TRBD1 (6 bases). The source is a man between 35 and 55 years old in good health. Specimen: blood. CDR3 residues: CASRGQERGTQYF. CDR3 in DNA: TGTGCCAGCCGGGGACAAGAGAGGGGGACCCAGTACTTC.